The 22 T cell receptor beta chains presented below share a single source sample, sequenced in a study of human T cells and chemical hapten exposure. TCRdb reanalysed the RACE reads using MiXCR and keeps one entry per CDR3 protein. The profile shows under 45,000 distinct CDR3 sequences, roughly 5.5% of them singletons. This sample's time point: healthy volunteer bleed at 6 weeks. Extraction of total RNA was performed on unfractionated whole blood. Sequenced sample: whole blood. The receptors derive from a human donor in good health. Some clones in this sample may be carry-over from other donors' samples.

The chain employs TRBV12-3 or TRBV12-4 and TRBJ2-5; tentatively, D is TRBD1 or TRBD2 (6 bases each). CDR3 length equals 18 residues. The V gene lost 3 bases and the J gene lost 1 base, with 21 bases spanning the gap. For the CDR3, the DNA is TGTGCCAGCAGTTTGGCTCCCCCCGAGGGGGGTGGCCAAGAGACCCAGTACTTC. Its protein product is CASSLAPPEGGGQETQYF.

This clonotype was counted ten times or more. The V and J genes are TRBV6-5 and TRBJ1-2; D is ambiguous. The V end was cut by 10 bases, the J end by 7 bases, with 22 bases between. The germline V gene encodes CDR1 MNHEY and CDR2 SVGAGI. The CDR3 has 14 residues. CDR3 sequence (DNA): TGTGCCACCAATATTGACCCGGGGAGGACTGGCTACACCTTC. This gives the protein CATNIDPGRTGYTF.

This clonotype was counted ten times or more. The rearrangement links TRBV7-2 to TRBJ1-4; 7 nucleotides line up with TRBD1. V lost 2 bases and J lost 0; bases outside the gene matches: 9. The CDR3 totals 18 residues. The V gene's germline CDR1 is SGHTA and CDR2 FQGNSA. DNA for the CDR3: TGTGCCAGCAGCTTAACAGGGGCGTCCACAGCAACTAATGAAAAACTGTTTTTT. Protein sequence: CASSLTGASTATNEKLFF.

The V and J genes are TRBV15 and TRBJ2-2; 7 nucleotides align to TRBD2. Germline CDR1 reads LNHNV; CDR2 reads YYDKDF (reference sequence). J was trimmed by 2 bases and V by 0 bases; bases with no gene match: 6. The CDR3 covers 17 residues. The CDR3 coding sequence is TGTGCCACCAGCAGAGATTGGGGGACTACCAACACCGGGGAGCTGTTTTTT. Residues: CATSRDWGTTNTGELFF.

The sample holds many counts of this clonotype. CDR3 DNA: TGTGCCAGCAGAGGACAGGGGAACACTGAAGCTTTCTTT. Encoded protein: CASRGQGNTEAFF. This chain connects TRBV7-9 to TRBJ1-1, with 8 bases identical to TRBD1. Trimming removed 6 bases from V and 1 base from J; junction bases left unmatched: 1. The CDR3 consists of 13 residues. Germline-derived CDR1 and CDR2 are SEHNR and FQNEAQ (reference sequence).

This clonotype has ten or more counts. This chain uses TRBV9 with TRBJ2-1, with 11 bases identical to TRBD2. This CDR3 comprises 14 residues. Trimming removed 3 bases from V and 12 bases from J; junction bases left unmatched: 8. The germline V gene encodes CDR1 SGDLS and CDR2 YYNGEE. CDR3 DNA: TGTGCCAGCAGCGCTAGCGGGGGGTATGATGTGCAGTTCTTC. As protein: CASSASGGYDVQFF.

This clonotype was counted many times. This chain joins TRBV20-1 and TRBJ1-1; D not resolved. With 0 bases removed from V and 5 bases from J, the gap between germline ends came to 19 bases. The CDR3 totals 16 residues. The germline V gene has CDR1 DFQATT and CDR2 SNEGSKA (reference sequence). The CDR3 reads CSARDESQGTWTEAFF. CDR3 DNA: TGCAGTGCTAGAGATGAGAGTCAAGGTACGTGGACTGAAGCTTTCTTT.

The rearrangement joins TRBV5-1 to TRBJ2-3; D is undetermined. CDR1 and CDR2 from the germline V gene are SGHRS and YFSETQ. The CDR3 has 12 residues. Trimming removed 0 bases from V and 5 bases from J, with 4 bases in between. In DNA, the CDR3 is TGCGCCAGCAGCTTGGTTCAAGATACGCAGTATTTT. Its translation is CASSLVQDTQYF.

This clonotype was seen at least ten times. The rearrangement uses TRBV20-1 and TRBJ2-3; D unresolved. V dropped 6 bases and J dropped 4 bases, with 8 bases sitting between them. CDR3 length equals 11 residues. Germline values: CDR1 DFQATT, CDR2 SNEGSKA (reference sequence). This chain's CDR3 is CSAGFADTQYF. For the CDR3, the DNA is TGCAGTGCCGGGTTTGCAGATACGCAGTATTTT.

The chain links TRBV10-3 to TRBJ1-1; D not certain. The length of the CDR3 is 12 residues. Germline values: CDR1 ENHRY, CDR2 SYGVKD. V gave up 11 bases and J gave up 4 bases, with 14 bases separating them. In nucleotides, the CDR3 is TGTGCCGCCCGGCGGGAGGGCACTGAAGCTTTCTTT. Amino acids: CAARREGTEAFF.

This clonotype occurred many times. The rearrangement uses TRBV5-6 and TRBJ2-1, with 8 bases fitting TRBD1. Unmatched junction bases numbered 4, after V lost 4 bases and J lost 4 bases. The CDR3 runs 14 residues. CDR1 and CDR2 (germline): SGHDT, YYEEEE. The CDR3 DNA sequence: TGTGCCAGCAGCACACGGGACAGGTACAATGAGCAGTTCTTC. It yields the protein CASSTRDRYNEQFF.

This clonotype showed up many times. CDR3 sequence (DNA): TGCAGCGTTGGAGGGACTCTGACGGGAATGAACACTGAAGCTTTCTTT. It yields the protein CSVGGTLTGMNTEAFF. This chain links TRBV29-1 with TRBJ1-1; possibly TRBD1 for D (5 bases). The CDR3 contains 16 residues. Trimming cost V 4 bases and J 0 bases, with 18 bases left between them. Germline V gene data show CDR1 as SQVTM and CDR2 as ANQGSEA. Full variable domain (missing parts from reference TRBV29-1 and TRBJ1-1): SAVISQKPSRDICQRGTSLTIQCQVDSQVTMMFWYRQQPGQSLTLIATANQGSEATYESGFVIDKFPISRPNLTFSTLTVSNMSPEDSSIYLCSVGGTLTGMNTEAFFGQGTRLTVV.

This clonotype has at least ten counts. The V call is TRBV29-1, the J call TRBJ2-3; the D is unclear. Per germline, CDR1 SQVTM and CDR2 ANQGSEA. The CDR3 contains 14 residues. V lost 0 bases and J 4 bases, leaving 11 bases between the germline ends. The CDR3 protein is CSVEDPYQPDTQYF. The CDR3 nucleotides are TGCAGCGTTGAAGACCCTTACCAGCCAGATACGCAGTATTTT.

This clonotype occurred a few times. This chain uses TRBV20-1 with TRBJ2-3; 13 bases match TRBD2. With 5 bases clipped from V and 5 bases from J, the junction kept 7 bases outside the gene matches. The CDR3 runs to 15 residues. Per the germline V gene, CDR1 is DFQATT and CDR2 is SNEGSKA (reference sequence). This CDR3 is CSASWTSGGLDTQYF. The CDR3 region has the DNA TGCAGTGCTTCCTGGACTAGCGGGGGACTAGATACGCAGTATTTT.

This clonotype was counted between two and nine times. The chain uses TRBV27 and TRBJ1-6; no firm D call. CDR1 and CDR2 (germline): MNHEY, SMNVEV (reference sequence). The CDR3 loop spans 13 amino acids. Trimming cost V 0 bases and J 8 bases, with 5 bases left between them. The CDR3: CASSLSADSPLHF. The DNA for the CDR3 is TGTGCCAGCAGTTTATCGGCCGATTCACCCCTCCACTTT.

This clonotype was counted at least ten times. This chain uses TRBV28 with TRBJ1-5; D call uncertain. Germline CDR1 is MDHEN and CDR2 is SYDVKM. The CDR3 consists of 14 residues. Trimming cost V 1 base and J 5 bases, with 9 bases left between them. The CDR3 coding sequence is TGTGCCAGCAGTTTATCTGCAGACTATCAGCCCCAGCATTTT. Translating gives CASSLSADYQPQHF.

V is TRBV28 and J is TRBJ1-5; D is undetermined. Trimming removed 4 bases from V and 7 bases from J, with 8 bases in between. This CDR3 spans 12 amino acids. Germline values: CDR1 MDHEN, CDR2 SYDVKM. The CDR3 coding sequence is TGTGCCAGCAGTTCCATGGACCAGCCCCAGCATTTT. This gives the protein CASSSMDQPQHF.

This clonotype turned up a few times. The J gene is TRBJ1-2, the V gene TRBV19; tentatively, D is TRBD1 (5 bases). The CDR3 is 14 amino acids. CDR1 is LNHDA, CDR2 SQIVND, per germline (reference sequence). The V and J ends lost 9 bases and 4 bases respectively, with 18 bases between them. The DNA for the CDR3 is TGTGCCAGCATTAGTCCGGGACGAGTCTATGGCTACACCTTC. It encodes CASISPGRVYGYTF.

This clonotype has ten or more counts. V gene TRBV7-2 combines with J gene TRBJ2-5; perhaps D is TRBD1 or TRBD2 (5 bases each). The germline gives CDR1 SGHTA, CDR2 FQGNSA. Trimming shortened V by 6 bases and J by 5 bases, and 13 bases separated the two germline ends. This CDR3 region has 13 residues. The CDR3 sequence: CASRFGTGETQYF. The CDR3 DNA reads TGTGCCAGCAGATTCGGGACGGGGGAGACCCAGTACTTC.

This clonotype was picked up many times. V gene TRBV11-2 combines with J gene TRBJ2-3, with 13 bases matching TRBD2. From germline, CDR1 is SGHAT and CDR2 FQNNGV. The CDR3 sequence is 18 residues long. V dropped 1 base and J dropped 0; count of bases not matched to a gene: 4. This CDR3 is CASSLVLAGGLSTDTQYF. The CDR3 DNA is TGTGCCAGCAGCTTAGTACTAGCGGGAGGGTTGAGCACAGATACGCAGTATTTT. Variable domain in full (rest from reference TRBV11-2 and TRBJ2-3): EAGVAQSPRYKIIEKRQSVAFWCNPISGHATLYWYQQILGQGPKLLIQFQNNGVVDDSQLPKDRFSAERLKGVDSTLKIQPAKLEDSAVYLCASSLVLAGGLSTDTQYFGPGTRLTVL.

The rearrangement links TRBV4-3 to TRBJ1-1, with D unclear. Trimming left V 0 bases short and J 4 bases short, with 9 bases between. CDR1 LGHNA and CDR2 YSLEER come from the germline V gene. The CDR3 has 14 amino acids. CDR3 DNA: TGCGCCAGCAGCCAAGATGGTGATGGCACTGAAGCTTTCTTT. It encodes CASSQDGDGTEAFF.

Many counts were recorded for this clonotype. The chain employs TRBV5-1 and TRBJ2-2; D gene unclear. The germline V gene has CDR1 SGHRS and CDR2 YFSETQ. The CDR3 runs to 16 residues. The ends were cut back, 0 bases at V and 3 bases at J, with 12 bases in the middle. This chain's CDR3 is CASSLVGKGDTGELFF. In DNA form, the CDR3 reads TGCGCCAGCAGCTTGGTGGGAAAAGGAGACACCGGGGAGCTGTTTTTT.